These 5 T cell receptor beta chains originate from one sample sequenced in a study of identical twins. In TCRdb, the 5' RACE reads were re-called with MiXCR into one record per CDR3 protein. The sample has some 260,000 distinct CDR3 sequences, 11% to 15% seen once. Sequenced material: memory (CD45RO+) T cells sorted from blood. The receptor source for this set is a woman aged 18-35 years in good health.

The chain uses TRBV9 and TRBJ2-5; 8 bases agree with TRBD2. CDR3 size: 15 residues. In germline, CDR1 is SGDLS, CDR2 YYNGEE. V lost 3 bases and J lost 2; bases outside the gene matches: 6. For the CDR3, the DNA is TGTGCCAGCAGCGAGATAAGCGGGGGACAAGAGACCCAGTACTTC. Translating it yields CASSEISGGQETQYF. Full variable domain (outside the CDR3, taken from reference TRBV9 and TRBJ2-5): DSGVTQTPKHLITATGQRVTLRCSPRSGDLSVYWYQQSLDQGLQFLIQYYNGEERAKGNILERFSAQQFPDLHSELNLSSLELGDSALYFCASSEISGGQETQYFGPGTRLLVL.

This clonotype has a handful of counts. This chain joins TRBV6-1 and TRBJ1-5; 7 bases are a match to TRBD1. V was clipped by 6 bases and J by 2 bases; unmatched bases: 10. Per germline, CDR1 MNHNS and CDR2 SASEGT. CDR3 length: 16 residues. The CDR3 loop is CASSSTGAGGNQPQHF. In DNA, the CDR3 is TGTGCCAGCAGCTCCACAGGGGCCGGAGGCAATCAGCCCCAGCATTTT.

The gene calls are TRBV27 and TRBJ1-1; weak D call: TRBD1 (5 bases). Germline lookup yields CDR1 MNHEY and CDR2 SMNVEV (reference sequence). Trimming took 6 bases from V and 4 from J, leaving 15 bases between them. This CDR3 is built from 14 residues. The CDR3 is CASSQPGGSTEAFF. CDR3 bases: TGTGCCAGCAGCCAGCCCGGGGGGAGCACTGAAGCTTTCTTT.

This chain links TRBV18 with TRBJ2-6; D may be TRBD2 (7 bases). Germline V gene lookup returns CDR1 KGHSH and CDR2 LQKENI. Trimming took 3 bases from V and 2 from J, leaving 11 bases between them. The CDR3 sequence is 16 residues long. CDR3: CASSPGGRAGANVLTF. The CDR3 DNA is TGTGCCAGCTCACCGGGGGGGCGAGCTGGGGCCAACGTCCTGACTTTC.

This clonotype showed up many times. The CDR3, as DNA: TGTGCCAGCAGCTTTAACGCGGGGCTCAATACGCAGTATTTT. Amino acid sequence: CASSFNAGLNTQYF. The rearrangement joins TRBV7-2 to TRBJ2-3; possible D gene TRBD2, 6 bases. Germline V gene data show CDR1 as SGHTA and CDR2 as FQGNSA. This CDR3 has 14 residues. Trimming left V 3 bases short and J 7 bases short, with 14 bases between.